One sample yielded the 3 T cell receptor beta chains listed below, sequenced in a study of CD8+ T cells in alopecia areata. The authors extracted RNA and reverse transcribed it into cDNA as the sequencing template. Profiling relied on immunoSEQ multiplex PCR, and the TCRdb table lists in-frame clones only, not all of them. The sample shows over 100,000 clones, about 47% of them seen only once. The sample here was CD8+ T cells sorted from blood, taken at week 0. These TCRs come from a human donor with alopecia areata.

J is TRBJ2-1 and V is TRBV7-9; D unresolved. CDR1 and CDR2 (germline): SEHNR, FQNEAQ (reference sequence). With 1 base removed from V and 4 bases from J, the gap between germline ends came to 2 bases. The CDR3 runs 12 residues. The CDR3 sequence is CASSLGYNEQFF. CDR3 bases: TGTGCCAGCAGCTTAGGTTACAATGAGCAGTTCTTC.

The chain employs TRBV29-1 and TRBJ2-7; D is uncertain. The ends were cut back, 1 base at V and 1 base at J, with 5 bases in the middle. Germline V gene sequence: CDR1 SQVTM, CDR2 ANQGSEA. This CDR3 has 12 residues. CDR3 residues: CSVEGLSYEQYF. CDR3 DNA sequence: TGCAGCGTTGAAGGCCTATCCTACGAGCAGTACTTC.

Only a few counts were recorded for this clone. The genes are TRBV6-1 and TRBJ2-5; 8 bases line up with TRBD2. Germline loops: CDR1 MNHNS, CDR2 SASEGT. Trimming took 5 bases from V and 5 from J; bases not matched to a gene: 7. CDR3 length equals 14 residues. The CDR3 region is CASSSLGLGETQYF. CDR3 nucleotides: TGTGCCAGCAGTTCCCTGGGACTAGGGGAGACCCAGTACTTC.